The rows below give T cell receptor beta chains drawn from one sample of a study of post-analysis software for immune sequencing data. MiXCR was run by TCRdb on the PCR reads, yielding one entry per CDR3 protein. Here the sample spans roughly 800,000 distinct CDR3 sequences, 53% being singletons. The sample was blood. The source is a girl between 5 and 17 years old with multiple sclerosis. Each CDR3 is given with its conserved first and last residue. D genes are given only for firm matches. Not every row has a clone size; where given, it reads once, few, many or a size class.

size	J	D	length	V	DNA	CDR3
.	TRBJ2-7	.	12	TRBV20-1	TGCAGTGCCAACCTCGGACATTACGAGCAGTACTTC	CSANLGHYEQYF
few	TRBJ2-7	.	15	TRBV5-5	TGTGCCAGCAGCTTGGCCTGGGACGGGGGCTACGAGCAGTACTTC	CASSLAWDGGYEQYF
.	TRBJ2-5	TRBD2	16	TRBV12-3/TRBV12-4	TGTGCCAGCAGTCCTCGGGGAGCGGGGACCCAAGAGACCCAGTACTTC	CASSPRGAGTQETQYF
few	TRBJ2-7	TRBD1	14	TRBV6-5	TGTGCCAGCAGTTACCGACAGGGGATCTACGAGCAGTACTTC	CASSYRQGIYEQYF
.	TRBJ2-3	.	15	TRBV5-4	TGTGCCAGCAGCTTGAGAGCGAGGGTGGGAGATACGCAGTATTTT	CASSLRARVGDTQYF
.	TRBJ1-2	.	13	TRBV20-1	TGCAGTGCCCAGGAGGGACGGCACTATGGCTACACCTTC	CSAQEGRHYGYTF
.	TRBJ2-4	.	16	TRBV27	TGTGCCAGCAAAGGCGGGCAGGGACGGGGTAAAAACATTCAGTACTTC	CASKGGQGRGKNIQYF
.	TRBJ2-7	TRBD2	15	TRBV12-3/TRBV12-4	TGTGCCAGCAGCAAGATAGCGGGAGGGACCTACGAGCAGTACTTC	CASSKIAGGTYEQYF
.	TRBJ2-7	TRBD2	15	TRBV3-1	TGTGCCAGCGAACGGACTAGCGGGATTCCTACGGAGCAGTACTTC	CASERTSGIPTEQYF
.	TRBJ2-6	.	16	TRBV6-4	TGTGCCAGCACCAGCATGACCACCTCTGGGGCCAACGTCCTGACTTTC	CASTSMTTSGANVLTF
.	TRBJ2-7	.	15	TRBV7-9	TGTGCCAGCAGCGCGTCCGGGGGGCTCTCCTACGAGCAGTACTTC	CASSASGGLSYEQYF
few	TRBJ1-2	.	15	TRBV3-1	TGTGCCAGCAGCCAAGGAGGAATTAGGGCTGGCGGCTACACCTTC	CASSQGGIRAGGYTF
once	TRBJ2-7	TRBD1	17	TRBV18	TGTGCCAGCTCACCACGTATCACAGGGGGCGCTTTCCACGAGCAGTACTTC	CASSPRITGGAFHEQYF
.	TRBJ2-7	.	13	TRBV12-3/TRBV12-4	TGTGCCAGCAGTTTCCCTAGACAATACGAGCAGTACTTC	CASSFPRQYEQYF
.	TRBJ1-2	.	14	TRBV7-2	TGTGCCAGCAGCTTAGCGTTCCAGGGAGGTGGCTACACCTTC	CASSLAFQGGGYTF
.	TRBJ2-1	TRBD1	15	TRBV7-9	TGTGCCAGCAGCGAAGAGGACAGGGGTGGCGATGAGCAGTTCTTC	CASSEEDRGGDEQFF
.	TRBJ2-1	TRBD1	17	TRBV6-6	TGTGCCAGCAGTTACCCGAGGGGGCAGTTGAGGGACAATGAGCAGTTCTTC	CASSYPRGQLRDNEQFF
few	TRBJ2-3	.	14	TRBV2	TGTGCCAGCAGCCCCCCCTCTCTCACAGATACGCAGTATTTT	CASSPPSLTDTQYF
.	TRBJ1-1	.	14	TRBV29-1	TGCAGCGTTGCACCCCTTCGAAAGAACACTGAAGCTTTCTTT	CSVAPLRKNTEAFF
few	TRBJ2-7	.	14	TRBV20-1	TGCAGTGCTAGCAGTGGTCCCTTCGCTTTCGAGCAGTACTTC	CSASSGPFAFEQYF
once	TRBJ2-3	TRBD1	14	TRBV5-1	TGCGCCAGCAGCAGAGACCGGACAGGTCATACGCAGTATTTT	CASSRDRTGHTQYF
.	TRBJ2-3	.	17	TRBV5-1	TGCGCCAGCAGCAGTTCGATGGTAGGGAGTCGCACAGATACGCAGTATTTT	CASSSSMVGSRTDTQYF
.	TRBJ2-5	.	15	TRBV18	TGTGCCAGCTCAGTTCAACGGGACAACCAAGAGACCCAGTACTTC	CASSVQRDNQETQYF
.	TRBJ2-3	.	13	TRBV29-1	TGCAGCGTGACTAATTCTTCCACAGATACGCAGTATTTT	CSVTNSSTDTQYF
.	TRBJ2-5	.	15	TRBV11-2	TGTGCCAGCAGCTTAGGGTTTAGCGATCAAGAGACCCAGTACTTC	CASSLGFSDQETQYF
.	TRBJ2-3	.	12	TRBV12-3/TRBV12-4	TGTGCCAGCAGCCTCTATGAGGATACGCAGTATTTT	CASSLYEDTQYF
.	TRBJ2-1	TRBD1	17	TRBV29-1	TGCAGCGTTTTGGACAGGGGGGGTTCTGGGTCCTACAATGAGCAGTTCTTC	CSVLDRGGSGSYNEQFF
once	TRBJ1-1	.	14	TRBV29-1	TGCAGCGTTGTGGGGTCTGTCGGGGGGACCTGGGCTTTCTTT	CSVVGSVGGTWAFF
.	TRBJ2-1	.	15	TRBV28	TGTGCCAGCAGTTTGGTGGCAACTCAAAGAGAAGAGCAGTTCTTC	CASSLVATQREEQFF
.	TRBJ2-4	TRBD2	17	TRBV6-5	TGTGCCAGCAGTTACTCGCGGGGGGAGGTAGCCAAAAACATTCAGTACTTC	CASSYSRGEVAKNIQYF
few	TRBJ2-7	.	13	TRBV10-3	TGTGCCATCAGTGACGTAGACAGTTACGAGCAGTACTTC	CAISDVDSYEQYF
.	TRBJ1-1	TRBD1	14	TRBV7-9	TGTGCCAGCAGCCCCGGGACAGTGGACACTGAAGCTTTCTTT	CASSPGTVDTEAFF
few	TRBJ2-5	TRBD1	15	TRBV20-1	TGCAGTGCTAGAGCCCTGACAGGGAACCAAGAGACCCAGTACTTC	CSARALTGNQETQYF
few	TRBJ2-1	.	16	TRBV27	TGTGCCAGCAAACTAAGCCCGGGACCCACATACAATGAGCAGTTCTTC	CASKLSPGPTYNEQFF
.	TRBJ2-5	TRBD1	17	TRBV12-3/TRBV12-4	TGTGCCAGCAGTCCACCCCCACGACAGGGGGGTGGGGAGACCCAGTACTTC	CASSPPPRQGGGETQYF
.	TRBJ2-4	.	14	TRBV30	TGTGCCTGGAGCCCGGTGAGGGCCCAAAACATTCAGTACTTC	CAWSPVRAQNIQYF
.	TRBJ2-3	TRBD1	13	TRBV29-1	TGCAGCGGGAGGACAGGGGCCACAGATACGCAGTATTTT	CSGRTGATDTQYF
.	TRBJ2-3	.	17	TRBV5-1	TGCGCCAGCAGCTTGGCCAGGGGTACGGCGAGCACAGATACGCAGTATTTT	CASSLARGTASTDTQYF
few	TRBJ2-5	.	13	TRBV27	TGTGCCAGCAGGGGGGGCCCGAAAGAGACCCAGTACTTC	CASRGGPKETQYF
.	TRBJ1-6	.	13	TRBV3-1	TGTGCCAGCAGCCCGGGGGTCGAATCACCCCTCCACTTT	CASSPGVESPLHF
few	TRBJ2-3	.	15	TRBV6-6	TGTGCCAGCAGTTACAACCCGGCTAGCCGACATACGCAGTATTTT	CASSYNPASRHTQYF
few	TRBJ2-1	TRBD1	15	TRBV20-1	TGCAGTGCGCGTCCGGGACAGGGGTCGGGCAATGAGCAGTTCTTC	CSARPGQGSGNEQFF
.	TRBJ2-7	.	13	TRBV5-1	TGCGCCAGCAGCTATGGGCAGGCCAGCGAGCAGTACTTC	CASSYGQASEQYF
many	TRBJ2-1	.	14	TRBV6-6	TGTGCCAGCAGTAGAGGGGTTGACTACGGTGAGCAGTTCTTC	CASSRGVDYGEQFF
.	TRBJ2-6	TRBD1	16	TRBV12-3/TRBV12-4	TGTGCCAGCAGTTCTTACAGGGGAGCTGGGGCCAACGTCCTGACTTTC	CASSSYRGAGANVLTF
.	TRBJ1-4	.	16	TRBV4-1	TGCGCCAGCAGCCAAGATGTGGCTTACCGGGGTGAAAAACTGTTTTTT	CASSQDVAYRGEKLFF